This T cell receptor beta chain derives from a study of shared clonotypes between healthy human individuals. Study-wide points: Enrolling few donors narrowed the genetic and exposure-history diversity that was represented. Larger richness was generally estimated for naive than memory subsets. Collection of samples was limited to blood; tissue repertoires likely differ.

This clone has a count of ten or more. Its cognate antigen is unknown. Authors' processing steps: Filtering of immunoSEQ junctional sequences could not match full-length read filtering. Generated by immunoSEQ multiplex PCR, the TCRdb table keeps only in-frame clones and is missing some. Clonal size and the V and J genes are those of that table, whereas D and trimming came from the DNA. The table has around 990,000 clones, around 77% seen once. The length of the CDR3 is 16 residues. The V and J ends lost 5 bases and 4 bases, in that order; junction bases with no gene match: 10. Germline-derived CDR1 and CDR2 are MDHEN and SYDVKM.

Sequenced: memory CD4+ T cells from PBMCs. Subset reported: CD45RA-negative fraction. The genes are TRBV28 and TRBJ1-2; 10 positions match TRBD1. The receptor's source is a man younger than 30 in good health. Some clones in this sample may be carry-over from other donors' samples. CDR3 nucleotide sequence: TGTGCCAGCAGTCCGCCCCCGACAGGGGGCCTCTATGGCTACACCTTC. This codes for CASSPPPTGGLYGYTF.